This entry features one TCR beta chain sequence. Its antigen remains unknown. The data stem from a study of OX40 agonist ivuxolimab in advanced cancers. Study-wide background: Patients' therapy was ivuxolimab, an antibody that acts as an agonist of OX40 (CD134). Study observations and caveats: The antigen specificity of the peripheral T cells (those that were expanded) was not determined. Clonal expansion was seen in CD4+ and CD8+ blood T cells by week 6 at 0.1 to 3.0 mg/kg. More expanded clones were seen, on average, in CD8+ T cells than in CD4+.

Trimming shortened V by 0 bases and J by 4 bases, and 16 bases separated the two germline ends. This CDR3 is 16 amino acids long. The germline CDR1 and CDR2 sequences are SGHNT and YYREEE (reference sequence). Clones were sequenced by immunoSEQ multiplex PCR, and TCRdb holds only the in-frame ones, with some missing. The sample gives tens of thousands of clones, more than 75% of which show up once; more than 1.5% is in the top ten. Sample: CD4+ or CD8+ T cells sorted from blood, taken in a trial of the OX40 agonist ivuxolimab. The chain employs TRBV5-4 and TRBJ1-2; D call uncertain. The TCR originated in an adult with an advanced solid tumor such as melanoma, head and neck, liver or kidney cancer. CDR3: CASSLGHKGLGYGYTF. The CDR3 nucleotides read TGTGCCAGCAGCTTGGGCCATAAGGGCCTGGGCTATGGCTACACCTTC.